The entry that follows covers one TCR beta chain sequence. Its antigen is unknown. This entry is derived from a study of CD8+ T cells in alopecia areata. Whole-study results and caveats: Possibly because of HLA-related factors, TCR sharing was less clear across patients than in mice. Besides other cells, scalp samples also yield sequences of resident alphabeta T cells from normal skin.

This CDR3 spans 13 amino acids. From germline, CDR1 is SGHDN and CDR2 FVKESK. V dropped 1 base and J dropped 2 bases, with 5 bases sitting between them. In the case of four to six patients, the CD4+ cells were sorted into CD25+CD127- cells. As part of sample collection, lesional scalp punch biopsies and peripheral blood were taken from alopecia areata patients. Extraction and reverse transcription of RNA yielded cDNA as the sequencing template. TCRdb keeps only in-frame clones here, not all; method: immunoSEQ multiplex PCR. Among 30,000 to 40,000 clones listed, around 57% were seen once. The chain joins TRBV14 to TRBJ1-1; D not certain. The material sequenced was CD4+ Tregs sorted from blood. The receptor's source is a human donor with alopecia areata. Here the CDR3 reads CASSQGTNTEAFF. The DNA for the CDR3 is TGTGCCAGCAGCCAAGGGACCAACACTGAAGCTTTCTTT. Using reference TRBV14 and TRBJ1-1 for the parts outside the CDR3, the full variable domain is EAGVTQFPSHSVIEKGQTVTLRCDPISGHDNLYWYRRVMGKEIKFLLHFVKESKQDESGMPNNRFLAERTGGTYSTLKVQPAELEDSGVYFCASSQGTNTEAFFGQGTRLTVV.